This entry lists 21 T cell receptor beta chains sequenced from one sample in a study of blood T cell repertoires in COVID-19. Assay: immunoSEQ multiplex PCR; the TCRdb copy retains only in-frame clones and omits some. The repertoire holds fewer than 70,000 clones, 80% to 90% seen once, with about 3% in the top ten. Material: peripheral blood. These TCRs come from a human donor in a cohort sampled during active COVID-19.

V is TRBV7-3 and J is TRBJ2-1; 8 bases align to TRBD1. This CDR3 spans 19 amino acids. With 0 bases clipped from V and 1 base from J, the junction kept 11 bases outside the gene matches. The germline CDR1 and CDR2 sequences are SGHTA and FQGTGA. CDR3 amino acids: CASSLTSTPGTGSYNEQFF. CDR3 coding DNA: TGTGCCAGCAGCTTAACCAGCACCCCGGGGACAGGATCCTACAATGAGCAGTTCTTC.

The chain recombines TRBV6-4 with TRBJ2-5, with TRBD2 matching 12 bases. With V trimmed by 6 bases and J by 5 bases, 10 bases remained unmatched. This CDR3 has 16 residues. Germline-derived CDR1 and CDR2 are MRHNA and SNTAGT. The CDR3 reads CASSTASGGAIETQYF. The CDR3, as DNA: TGTGCCAGCAGCACCGCTAGCGGGGGGGCCATCGAGACCCAGTACTTC.

The chain is built from TRBV5-1 and TRBJ2-5; 7 bases align to TRBD2. In germline, CDR1 is SGHRS, CDR2 YFSETQ. V trimming: 1 base; J trimming: 0 bases; junction bases outside the gene matches: 6. CDR3 length equals 16 residues. DNA for the CDR3: TGCGCCAGCAGCTTGCCCACTAGCGTGTACCAAGAGACCCAGTACTTC. This translates into CASSLPTSVYQETQYF.

The V gene is TRBV7-9, the J gene TRBJ2-2; 9 nucleotides match TRBD1. Germline V lookup: CDR1 SEHNR, CDR2 FQNEAQ (reference sequence). The CDR3 runs 15 residues. Trimming took 6 bases from V and 5 from J; bases not matched to a gene: 7. CDR3 bases: TGTGCCAGCAGTCTTGGACAGGGGATGACCGGGGAGCTGTTTTTT. Residues: CASSLGQGMTGELFF.

This clone was observed once. One junction end does not reproduce the germline sequence, and a read error may be involved. The chain carries TRBV18 and TRBJ2-1, with 7 bases identical to TRBD1. The germline CDR1 and CDR2 sequences are KGHSH and LQKENI. The CDR3 sequence is 14 residues long. The chain's CDR3 is CASSPRTGYNEQFF. In DNA form, the CDR3 reads TGTGCCAGCTCCCCACGGACAGGCTACAATGAGCAGTTCTTC. Combining the CDR3 with reference TRBV18 and TRBJ2-1 gives the whole variable domain NAGVMQNPRHLVRRRGQEARLRCSPMKGHSHVYWYRQLPEEGLKFMVYLQKENIIDESGMPKERFSAEFPKEGPSILRIQQVVRGDSAAYFCASSPRTGYNEQFFGPGTRLTVL.

The gene calls are TRBV5-8 and TRBJ2-1; 7 bases are a match to TRBD2. Trimming cost V 0 bases and J 3 bases; bases outside gene matches: 3. Germline V CDR1 and CDR2: SGHTS, YDEGEE. CDR3 length equals 15 residues. The CDR3 DNA sequence: TGTGCCAGCAGCTTGGAGTCTAGCGGCTACAATGAGCAGTTCTTC. It is translated as CASSLESSGYNEQFF. The entire variable domain, with the rest obtained from reference TRBV5-8 and TRBJ2-1, is as follows: EAGVTQSPTHLIKTRGQQATLRCSPISGHTSVYWYQQALGLGLQFLLWYDEGEERNRGNFPPRFSGRQFPNYSSELNVNALELEDSALYLCASSLESSGYNEQFFGPGTRLTVL.

This clone has only a few counts. J is TRBJ1-4 and V is TRBV4-1, with TRBD1 as a possible D gene (5 bases). V lost 0 bases, J lost 10 bases, and 12 bases lay in between. The CDR3 spans 14 residues. The germline gives CDR1 MGHRA, CDR2 YSYEKL. CDR3 DNA: TGCGCCAGCAGCCAAGATTCGCCAGGGTCAAAACTGTTTTTT. It yields the protein CASSQDSPGSKLFF.

The genes are TRBV5-1 and TRBJ2-1; 13 bases are a match to TRBD2. This CDR3 has 16 residues. Germline-derived CDR1 and CDR2 are SGHRS and YFSETQ. The ends lost 2 bases at V and 3 bases at J; junction bases unmatched: 2. CDR3 sequence reads: CASSLGTSGNYNEQFF. The CDR3, as DNA: TGCGCCAGCAGCTTAGGGACTAGCGGGAACTACAATGAGCAGTTCTTC.

This clone was found once. The CDR3 nucleotides read TGCGCCAGCAGCTTGCCAGCTAGCGGCTGGACCGGGGAGCTGTTTTTT. It yields the protein CASSLPASGWTGELFF. The chain couples TRBV5-1 to TRBJ2-2, with 7 positions matching TRBD2. CDR3 size: 16 residues. CDR1 SGHRS and CDR2 YFSETQ come from the germline V gene. V lost 1 base and J lost 5; bases outside the gene matches: 8.

The chain links TRBV24-1 to TRBJ2-1; 7 nucleotides line up with TRBD2. CDR3 length: 15 amino acids. V was pared by 4 bases and J by 2 bases, with 4 bases of the junction left unmatched. Germline values: CDR1 KGHDR, CDR2 SFDVKD. The chain's CDR3 is CATSDAAGPYNEQFF. DNA of the CDR3: TGTGCCACCAGTGACGCAGCGGGACCCTACAATGAGCAGTTCTTC.

This sequence joins TRBV9 and TRBJ2-5; a possible D gene is TRBD2 (6 bases). The CDR3 extends over 13 amino acids. V gave up 3 bases and J gave up 3 bases, with 9 bases separating them. The germline V gene has CDR1 SGDLS and CDR2 YYNGEE. The CDR3 DNA sequence: TGTGCCAGCAGCGCTAGCGTTGAAGAGACCCAGTACTTC. Its protein product is CASSASVEETQYF.

This clone was counted once. This rearrangement joins TRBV18 to TRBJ2-1, with a possible D match to TRBD1 (5 bases). Trimming removed 2 bases from V and 0 bases from J, with 11 bases in between. The V gene's germline CDR1 is KGHSH and CDR2 LQKENI. The CDR3 covers 16 residues. CDR3 loop: CASSPRYRSSYNEQFF. The CDR3 nucleotides are TGTGCCAGCTCACCAAGGTACAGGAGCTCCTACAATGAGCAGTTCTTC. The full variable domain, completed using reference TRBV18 and TRBJ2-1, is NAGVMQNPRHLVRRRGQEARLRCSPMKGHSHVYWYRQLPEEGLKFMVYLQKENIIDESGMPKERFSAEFPKEGPSILRIQQVVRGDSAAYFCASSPRYRSSYNEQFFGPGTRLTVL.

V usage is TRBV11-3 and J usage is TRBJ2-3, with TRBD2 identical over 8 bases. This CDR3 is built from 15 residues. Trimming at V came to 8 bases and at J to 1 base, leaving 8 bases not matched to a gene. Germline CDR1 and CDR2: SGHNT and YENEEA. The CDR3 reads CASAPRAGGTDTQYF. The CDR3 nucleotides read TGTGCCAGCGCCCCCCGAGCGGGAGGCACAGATACGCAGTATTTT.

The chain recombines TRBV20-1 with TRBJ1-2; D may be TRBD1 (5 bases). The CDR3 covers 11 residues. Germline CDR1 reads DFQATT; CDR2 reads SNEGSKA (reference sequence). Trimming left V 1 base short and J 7 bases short, with 7 bases between. CDR3 sequence (DNA): TGCAGTGCTAGAGGGAGGGGTGGCTACACCTTC. Protein product: CSARGRGGYTF.

This sequence joins TRBV5-1 and TRBJ2-1; TRBD2 might be the D (5 bases). From germline, CDR1 is SGHRS and CDR2 YFSETQ. V was trimmed by 0 bases and J by 11 bases, leaving 9 bases between them. The CDR3 consists of 12 residues. CDR3 residues: CASSLDREKQFF. For the CDR3, the DNA is TGCGCCAGCAGCTTGGACCGGGAAAAGCAGTTCTTC.

This chain connects TRBV6-5 to TRBJ2-2, with D possibly TRBD2 on 5 matching bases. Germline V CDR1 and CDR2: MNHEY, SVGAGI. Trimming stripped 0 bases from V and 7 bases from J, with 9 bases between. The CDR3 sequence is 14 residues long. This chain's CDR3 is CASSYSLGSGELFF. In DNA form, the CDR3 reads TGTGCCAGCAGTTACTCGCTAGGGAGCGGGGAGCTGTTTTTT.

The rearrangement links TRBV30 to TRBJ1-5; 9 nucleotides line up with TRBD1. CDR3 length: 16 residues. The germline CDR1 and CDR2 sequences are GTSNPN and SVGIG (reference sequence). Trimming removed 2 bases from V and 6 bases from J; junction bases left unmatched: 11. CDR3 in amino acids: CAWSLRGQGILQPQHF. The CDR3 DNA reads as TGTGCCTGGAGTCTCCGTGGACAGGGGATACTTCAGCCCCAGCATTTT. Full variable domain (missing parts from reference TRBV30 and TRBJ1-5): SQTIHQWPATLVQPVGSPLSLECTVEGTSNPNLYWYRQAAGRGLQLLFYSVGIGQISSEVPQNLSASRPQDRQFILSSKKLLLSDSGFYLCAWSLRGQGILQPQHFGDGTRLSIL.

This chain joins TRBV7-6 and TRBJ2-1; 12 bases align to TRBD2. CDR3 size: 19 residues. Germline lookup yields CDR1 SGHVS and CDR2 FNYEAQ. Trimming removed 5 bases from V and 2 bases from J; junction bases left unmatched: 13. CDR3: CASSGASGGAVKTYNEQFF. The CDR3 DNA follows: TGTGCCAGCAGCGGGGCTAGCGGGGGGGCCGTAAAAACCTACAATGAGCAGTTCTTC.

This chain uses TRBV6-2 or TRBV6-3 with TRBJ1-2, with 7 positions matching TRBD1. V lost 5 bases, J lost 0 bases, and 9 bases stayed unmatched. Germline assignment: CDR1 MNHEY and CDR2 SVGEGT. CDR3 size: 16 residues. The CDR3 sequence is CASSTDRQHSNYGYTF. CDR3 DNA sequence: TGTGCCAGCAGTACGGACAGGCAACACTCTAACTATGGCTACACCTTC.

This clone has more than one count but fewer than ten. The genes are TRBV2 and TRBJ1-1, with D hard to call. The V end was cut by 4 bases, the J end by 2 bases, with 8 bases between. The CDR3 is made up of 13 amino acids. Germline V gene lookup returns CDR1 SNHLY and CDR2 FYNNEI. The CDR3 sequence is CASSVSLNTEAFF. The CDR3 DNA is TGTGCCAGCAGTGTATCACTCAACACTGAAGCTTTCTTT.

The V and J genes are TRBV5-6 and TRBJ1-1, with D perhaps TRBD1 (6 bases). The CDR3 extends over 19 amino acids. Looked up from germline, CDR1 is SGHDT and CDR2 is YYEEEE. Between the trimmed V and J ends, which lost 0 bases and 11 bases, there was a span of 32 bases. The CDR3 here is CASSLEGGLPPWGDVMAFF. The CDR3 DNA sequence: TGTGCCAGCAGCTTGGAGGGGGGGTTGCCGCCCTGGGGTGATGTAATGGCTTTCTTT. Complete variable domain (other parts from reference TRBV5-6 and TRBJ1-1): DAGVTQSPTHLIKTRGQQVTLRCSPKSGHDTVSWYQQALGQGPQFIFQYYEEEERQRGNFPDRFSGHQFPNYSSELNVNALLLGDSALYLCASSLEGGLPPWGDVMAFFGQGTRLTVV.